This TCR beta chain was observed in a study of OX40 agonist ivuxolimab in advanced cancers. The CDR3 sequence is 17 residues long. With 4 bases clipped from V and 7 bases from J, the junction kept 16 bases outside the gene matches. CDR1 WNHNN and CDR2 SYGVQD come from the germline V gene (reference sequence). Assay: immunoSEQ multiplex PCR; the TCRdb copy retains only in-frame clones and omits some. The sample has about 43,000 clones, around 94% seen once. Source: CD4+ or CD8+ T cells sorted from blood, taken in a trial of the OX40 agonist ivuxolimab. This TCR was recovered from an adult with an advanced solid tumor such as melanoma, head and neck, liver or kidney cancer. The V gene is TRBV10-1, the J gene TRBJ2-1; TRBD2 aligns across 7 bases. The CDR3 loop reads CASSAASGAPTGNEQFF. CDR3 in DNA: TGCGCCAGCAGTGCGGCTAGCGGTGCGCCGACCGGAAATGAGCAGTTCTTC.